Here is one T cell receptor (beta chain) with its context. Germline loops: CDR1 MGHRA, CDR2 YSYEKL. The V gene end was trimmed by 2 bases and the J gene end by 7 bases; junction bases not matched to a gene: 9. CDR3 size: 16 residues. The data derive from a study of regulatory and conventional T cells in RAG deficiency. Generated by immunoSEQ multiplex PCR, the TCRdb table keeps only in-frame clones and is missing some. The sample shows 45,000 to 50,000 clones, approximately 90% of them seen only once. Blood CD4+ CD25-low CD127-high conventional T cells supplied the genomic DNA template. Another study also made use of these data, one on regulatory T cells. As reported in that work: Primers: 52 TRBV forward and 13 TRBJ reverse. Skewed V and J usage and few unique V-J pairs marked patient repertoires, most in Tregs.

Source material: CD4+ effector T cells sorted from blood. This TCR came from a human donor in good health. This chain connects TRBV4-1 to TRBJ2-1, with TRBD2 matching 9 bases. The CDR3 protein is CASSQSGGGAVNEQFF. CDR3 coding DNA: TGCGCCAGCAGCCAATCCGGCGGGGGGGCCGTGAATGAGCAGTTCTTC.